These 29 T cell receptor beta chains originate from one sample sequenced in a study of blood T cell repertoires in COVID-19. Method: immunoSEQ multiplex PCR; TCRdb's copy keeps in-frame clones and lacks some. The table has 200,000 to 300,000 clones, about nine tenths seen once; the top ten hold 3.7%. What was sequenced was peripheral blood. The receptors shown here come from a woman in her thirties or forties with acute or convalescent COVID-19.

CDR3 residues: CASSHRPGQGDQPQHF. Written as DNA, the CDR3 is TGTGCCAGCAGCCATCGCCCTGGACAGGGGGATCAGCCCCAGCATTTT. J is TRBJ1-5 and V is TRBV21-1; the tabulated D call, TRBD1, remains unverified against the DNA. TRBV21-1 corresponds to a pseudogene. The CDR3 is 16 amino acids.

This clone was found a few times. The chain is built from TRBV5-5 and TRBJ1-1; D might be TRBD1 (6 bases). V was clipped by 2 bases and J by 0 bases, with 8 bases between them. There are 14 residues in the CDR3. In germline, CDR1 is SGHKS, CDR2 YYEKEE (reference sequence). The CDR3 DNA sequence: TGTGCCAGCAGCTTTGGGGGCATGAACACTGAAGCTTTCTTT. Encoded protein: CASSFGGMNTEAFF.

J is TRBJ1-2 and V is TRBV30; D is uncertain. The germline V gene has CDR1 GTSNPN and CDR2 SVGIG (reference sequence). CDR3 size: 12 residues. Trimming cost V 3 bases and J 8 bases, with 13 bases left between them. The CDR3, as DNA: TGTGCCTGGAGGAGGTTGTCCCCGGGCTACACCTTC. This sequence encodes CAWRRLSPGYTF.

The V and J genes are TRBV29-1 and TRBJ2-3; D gene uncertain. The CDR3 has 12 amino acids. Looked up from germline, CDR1 is SQVTM and CDR2 is ANQGSEA. The V end was cut by 4 bases, the J end by 2 bases, with 7 bases between. The CDR3 nucleotides are TGCAGCGTTGTTAGTAACACAGATACGCAGTATTTT. This gives the protein CSVVSNTDTQYF.

This clone has a single count. The V call is TRBV29-1, the J call TRBJ1-1; maybe TRBD1 (5 bases). In germline, CDR1 is SQVTM, CDR2 ANQGSEA. The CDR3 runs 13 residues. The V end was cut by 6 bases, the J end by 2 bases, with 13 bases between. The CDR3 loop reads CSVRTNFNTEAFF. The CDR3 region has the DNA TGCAGCGTACGGACAAACTTCAACACTGAAGCTTTCTTT.

The chain has TRBV25-1 and TRBJ1-4; TRBD1 agrees at 8 bases. This CDR3 contains 14 residues. The germline V gene has CDR1 MGHDK and CDR2 SYGVNS. V lost 4 bases and J lost 7; bases outside the gene matches: 5. CDR3 coding DNA: TGTGCCAGCAGTGCGGGTCAGGGGGCTGAAAAACTGTTTTTT. Translation: CASSAGQGAEKLFF.

This clone was counted a single time. A much larger clone lies one base from this, so it may be a read error. The gene calls are TRBV2 and TRBJ2-3, with 9 bases fitting TRBD1. CDR1 is SNHLY, CDR2 FYNNEI, per germline. V was clipped by 6 bases and J by 2 bases; unmatched bases: 3. The CDR3 extends over 14 amino acids. CDR3 nucleotides: TGTGCCAGCAGCGGGACAGGGTTCACAGATACGCAGTATTTT. It encodes CASSGTGFTDTQYF. Based on the CDR3 plus reference TRBV2 and TRBJ2-3, the full variable domain is EPEVTQTPSHQVTQMGQEVILRCVPISNHLYFYWYRQILGQKVEFLVSFYNNEISEKSEIFDDQFSVERPDGSNFTLKIRSTKLEDSAMYFCASSGTGFTDTQYFGPGTRLTVL.

V and J are TRBV29-1 and TRBJ1-1, with 11 bases aligning to TRBD1. Germline CDR1 and CDR2: SQVTM and ANQGSEA. This CDR3 is built from 14 residues. The J segment lost 4 bases and the V segment lost 6 bases, leaving 7 bases of the junction unmatched. Here the CDR3 reads CSVDHGTGGTEAFF. CDR3 nucleotide sequence: TGCAGCGTGGATCACGGGACAGGGGGCACTGAAGCTTTCTTT.

The V and J genes are TRBV6-5 and TRBJ1-2, with a weak D call TRBD1 (5 bases). Deletions cut 10 bases from V and 8 bases from J, with 17 bases between. The germline CDR1 and CDR2 sequences are MNHEY and SVGAGI. This CDR3 region has 12 residues. The CDR3 bases are TGTGCCACGCGAAGCGGGGCGGGAGGCTACACCTTC. It yields the protein CATRSGAGGYTF.

V usage is TRBV6-5 and J usage is TRBJ2-5; D perhaps matches TRBD1 (7 bases). Trimming took off 7 bases at V and 7 bases at J, with 19 bases between the two ends. The CDR3 is made up of 14 amino acids. From germline, CDR1 is MNHEY and CDR2 SVGAGI. CDR3 in amino acids: CASTRTGGGGTQYF. CDR3 nucleotides: TGTGCCAGCACCCGCACCGGAGGGGGCGGGACCCAGTACTTC.

V usage is TRBV3-1 (or the pseudogene TRBV3-2) and J usage is TRBJ1-2; D is undetermined. Germline values: CDR1 LGHDT, CDR2 YNNKEL (reference sequence). V was cut by 1 base and J by 3 bases, with 9 bases left in between. The CDR3 sequence is 14 residues long. The CDR3 reads CASSQGSGDYGYTF. DNA of the CDR3: TGTGCCAGCAGCCAAGGCTCCGGGGACTATGGCTACACCTTC.

The chain combines TRBV11-2 with TRBJ1-5; D unclear. Germline CDR1 reads SGHAT; CDR2 reads FQNNGV. V was shortened by 1 base and J by 6 bases, with 10 bases between the two germline ends. CDR3 size: 14 residues. The CDR3 bases are TGTGCCAGCAGCTTAGGGGTAGGGAGTCAGCCCCAGCATTTT. Its protein is CASSLGVGSQPQHF.

This clone came up many times. The chain has TRBV3-1 (or the pseudogene TRBV3-2) and TRBJ2-7; maybe TRBD1 (5 bases). The CDR3 has 12 residues. V lost 5 bases and J lost 6, with 11 bases in between. Germline CDR1 and CDR2: LGHDT and YNNKEL (reference sequence). Here the CDR3 DNA reads TGTGCCAGCAGCGGGTGGGGCTCCGAGCAGTACGTC. Translating it yields CASSGWGSEQYV.

This clone came up a few times. The genes are TRBV5-1 and TRBJ1-1, with 7 nucleotides matching TRBD1. V gave up 4 bases and J gave up 4 bases; unmatched junction bases: 7. This CDR3 contains 14 residues. Germline V gives CDR1 SGHRS, CDR2 YFSETQ. The CDR3 sequence is CASSPQGSGTEAFF. CDR3 coding DNA: TGCGCCAGCAGCCCACAGGGGAGTGGCACTGAAGCTTTCTTT.

This clone was observed a few times. V usage is TRBV7-3 and J usage is TRBJ2-2; D is perhaps TRBD2 (6 bases). The CDR3 is 15 residues long. CDR1 is SGHTA and CDR2 is FQGTGA in the germline V gene. Trimming cost V 5 bases and J 2 bases, with 12 bases left between them. CDR3 DNA sequence: TGTGCCAGCAGCGCCATCGGGGGAAACACCGGGGAGCTGTTTTTT. This encodes CASSAIGGNTGELFF. The full variable domain, rest sourced from reference TRBV7-3 and TRBJ2-2, is GAGVSQTPSNKVTEKGKYVELRCDPISGHTALYWYRQSLGQGPEFLIYFQGTGAADDSGLPNDRFFAVRPEGSVSTLKIQRTERGDSAVYLCASSAIGGNTGELFFGEGSRLTVL.

The chain combines TRBV18 with TRBJ1-4; weak D call: TRBD1 (6 bases). The CDR3 has 18 residues. V lost 3 bases, J lost 2 bases, and 19 bases lay in between. CDR1 and CDR2 (germline): KGHSH, LQKENI. In DNA form, the CDR3 reads TGTGCCAGCTCACCGGGGGCCGGGGCCGGCGGGACTAATGAAAAACTGTTTTTT. Residues: CASSPGAGAGGTNEKLFF.

The V call is TRBV6-4, the J call TRBJ2-3; 9 bases map to TRBD2. This CDR3 region has 16 residues. Germline V CDR1 and CDR2: MRHNA, SNTAGT. The V segment lost 2 bases and the J segment 5 bases; nucleotides outside the gene matches: 8. The CDR3: CASSDGGGGAQDTQYF. CDR3 DNA sequence: TGTGCCAGCAGTGACGGAGGCGGGGGGGCCCAAGATACGCAGTATTTT.

This rearrangement joins TRBV2 to TRBJ2-3; 8 bases are a match to TRBD2. This CDR3 is built from 12 residues. CDR1 and CDR2 (germline): SNHLY, FYNNEI. V shed 10 bases and J 9 bases; nucleotides not matched to a gene: 9. The CDR3 spells CATGTRPQTQYF. CDR3 in DNA: TGTGCCACCGGGACTAGACCTCAAACGCAGTATTTT.

J is TRBJ1-2 and V is TRBV5-1; D is undetermined. The germline gives CDR1 SGHRS, CDR2 YFSETQ. The CDR3 is 15 amino acids. Trimming left V 4 bases short and J 3 bases short, with 16 bases between. CDR3 DNA sequence: TGCGCCAGCAGCCCGCTAACCGACATGGACTATGGCTACACCTTC. This encodes CASSPLTDMDYGYTF.

This chain joins TRBV7-9 and TRBJ2-5, with 10 bases matching TRBD2. This CDR3 is 14 amino acids long. Germline-derived CDR1 and CDR2 are SEHNR and FQNEAQ (reference sequence). V trimming: 6 bases; J trimming: 2 bases; junction bases outside the gene matches: 3. CDR3 amino acids: CASSLTSGQETQYF. Here the CDR3 DNA reads TGTGCCAGCAGTCTGACTAGCGGGCAAGAGACCCAGTACTTC.

The V gene is TRBV6-5, the J gene TRBJ1-1, with no clear D. The CDR3 runs to 15 residues. CDR1 and CDR2 from the germline V gene are MNHEY and SVGAGI. Trimming removed 0 bases from V and 4 bases from J, with 12 bases in between. The CDR3 sequence is CASSYSGRLGTEAFF. DNA for the CDR3: TGTGCCAGCAGTTACTCCGGCAGGTTGGGCACTGAAGCTTTCTTT.

The rearrangement uses TRBV2 and TRBJ2-1, with 7 bases aligning to TRBD2. The germline gives CDR1 SNHLY, CDR2 FYNNEI. V lost 8 bases, J lost 7 bases, and 11 bases stayed unmatched. The CDR3 runs 14 residues. The CDR3 spells CASGRASGKNEQFF. In DNA, the CDR3 is TGTGCCAGCGGTCGAGCTAGCGGAAAAAATGAGCAGTTCTTC.

The gene calls are TRBV7-2 and TRBJ2-1; 9 bases align to TRBD2. V dropped 5 bases and J dropped 3; count of bases not matched to a gene: 5. This CDR3 is built from 15 residues. In germline, CDR1 is SGHTA, CDR2 FQGNSA. In DNA, the CDR3 is TGTGCCAGCAGCAATAGCGGGGGCCTCTACAATGAGCAGTTCTTC. As protein: CASSNSGGLYNEQFF.

The chain has TRBV27 and TRBJ1-1, with 8 positions matching TRBD1. The germline gives CDR1 MNHEY, CDR2 SMNVEV (reference sequence). CDR3 length: 14 amino acids. The V and J ends lost 3 bases and 11 bases, in that order; junction bases with no gene match: 11. The DNA for the CDR3 is TGTGCCAGCAGTTTGCAGGGGGCGCGGGTAGGGGCTTTCTTT. Residues: CASSLQGARVGAFF.

The chain links TRBV2 to TRBJ1-3; 7 positions agree with TRBD1. Germline assignment: CDR1 SNHLY and CDR2 FYNNEI. Trimming cost V 2 bases and J 2 bases; bases outside gene matches: 12. The CDR3 is made up of 18 amino acids. The CDR3, as DNA: TGTGCCAGCAGTGAATACGGGAACAGGGGTCTCACTGGAAACACCATATATTTT. Encoded protein: CASSEYGNRGLTGNTIYF.

The chain recombines TRBV24-1 with TRBJ2-1; D may be TRBD1 (6 bases). CDR3 length: 16 amino acids. The germline V gene has CDR1 KGHDR and CDR2 SFDVKD. V gave up 3 bases and J gave up 2 bases, with 13 bases separating them. CDR3 loop: CATSDQQGRTYNEQFF. CDR3 bases: TGTGCCACCAGTGATCAACAGGGACGTACCTACAATGAGCAGTTCTTC.

This chain uses TRBV6-1 with TRBJ1-2; D might be TRBD1 (5 bases). The germline V gene has CDR1 MNHNS and CDR2 SASEGT. The V end lost 5 bases, the J end lost 1 base, and 8 bases lay between the germline ends. The CDR3 runs 13 residues. The CDR3: CASSYQGNYGYTF. The CDR3 nucleotides read TGTGCCAGCAGTTATCAGGGTAACTATGGCTACACCTTC.

This sequence joins TRBV18 and TRBJ1-2, with D unclear. V lost 6 bases and J 5 bases, leaving 7 bases between the germline ends. Germline V gene sequence: CDR1 KGHSH, CDR2 LQKENI. CDR3 length equals 11 residues. CDR3 residues: CASSTGYGYTF. In DNA, the CDR3 is TGTGCCAGCTCTACGGGTTATGGCTACACCTTC.

V gene TRBV24-1 combines with J gene TRBJ1-1; D is unclear. This CDR3 is 13 amino acids long. The V end lost 7 bases, the J end lost 8 bases, and 16 bases lay between the germline ends. The V gene's germline CDR1 is KGHDR and CDR2 SFDVKD. CDR3 bases: TGTGCCACCAGCTCCCCCCCGGGAGGGGAAGCTTTCTTT. This translates into CATSSPPGGEAFF.